This is a list of T cell receptor beta chains from one sample in a study of shared clonotypes between healthy human individuals. Using immunoSEQ multiplex PCR, the repertoire was profiled, and TCRdb retains in-frame clones only, with some absent. The top ten clones hold roughly 0.13% of a sample with 2 million to 2.5 million clones, almost 96% of them seen once. The sample comprised naive CD4+ T cells sorted from blood. Every receptor here comes from a man younger than 35 in good health. The CDR3 runs from the conserved cysteine through the conserved F or W. Fields, in order: D gene, V gene, J gene, clone size, CDR3 protein, CDR3 DNA. A D gene is named only where the DNA matches it firmly. Size tells how often a clone was seen (once, few, many) or the class of an expanded clone, and some rows leave it out.

.,TRBV5-4,TRBJ2-7,.,CASSLSSGTSYEQYF,TGTGCCAGCAGCTTAAGTAGTGGAACCTCCTACGAGCAGTACTTC
.,TRBV5-4,TRBJ2-7,.,CASSLGGLAAYEQYF,TGTGCCAGCAGTTTGGGGGGGCTAGCGGCCTACGAGCAGTACTTC
.,TRBV7-2,TRBJ1-2,.,CASSFSGYGYTF,TGTGCCAGCAGCTTCTCAGGGTATGGCTACACCTTC
.,TRBV18,TRBJ1-5,.,CASSPGQSNQPQHF,TGTGCCAGCTCACCGGGACAAAGCAATCAGCCCCAGCATTTT
.,TRBV2,TRBJ2-4,.,CASRDRSSLAKNIQYF,TGTGCCAGCAGGGATAGGTCCTCCCTGGCCAAAAACATTCAGTACTTC
.,TRBV5-1,TRBJ1-1,.,CASSPVGNTEAFF,TGCGCCAGCAGCCCGGTTGGGAACACTGAAGCTTTCTTT
TRBD1,TRBV10-3,TRBJ1-1,.,CAISGTGGEVNTEAFF,TGTGCCATCAGCGGGACAGGGGGCGAGGTGAACACTGAAGCTTTCTTT
.,TRBV6-6,TRBJ1-2,.,CASSYRTDYGYTF,TGTGCCAGCAGTTACCGGACGGACTATGGCTACACCTTC
.,TRBV19,TRBJ2-2,.,CASSMRGNTGELFF,TGTGCCAGTAGTATGAGGGGTAACACCGGGGAGCTGTTTTTT
.,TRBV10-3,TRBJ2-7,.,CAISQAPLSYEQYF,TGTGCCATCAGTCAGGCCCCCCTCTCCTACGAGCAGTACTTC
.,TRBV5-4,TRBJ2-1,.,CASSFPATGEQFF,TGTGCCAGCAGCTTTCCCGCCACGGGTGAGCAGTTCTTC
.,TRBV5-4,TRBJ1-2,.,CASSLETGVNYGYTF,TGTGCCAGCAGCTTAGAAACCGGGGTCAACTATGGCTACACCTTC
TRBD1,TRBV6-5,TRBJ1-6,.,CASSLDRDRALHF,TGTGCCAGCAGCTTGGACAGGGATAGGGCCCTCCACTTT
.,TRBV5-6,TRBJ2-5,.,CASSLVLETQYF,TGTGCCAGCAGCTTGGTACTAGAGACCCAGTACTTC
.,TRBV6-1,TRBJ1-5,once,CASTYIEVVGQPQHF,TGTGCCAGCACCTATATCGAAGTAGTCGGTCAGCCCCAGCATTTT
.,TRBV6-5,TRBJ1-2,.,CASSYADNYGYTF,TGTGCCAGCAGTTACGCAGATAACTATGGCTACACCTTC
.,TRBV19,TRBJ1-2,.,CASSMWADYGYTF,TGTGCCAGTAGTATGTGGGCAGACTATGGCTACACCTTC
.,TRBV5-4,TRBJ1-2,.,CASSPPGAQF,TGTGCCAGCAGCCCTCCAGGTGCACAGTTC
.,TRBV5-4,TRBJ2-5,.,CASSLDGRPGSETQYF,TGTGCCAGCAGCTTGGATGGGCGGCCGGGATCGGAGACCCAGTACTTC
TRBD1,TRBV18,TRBJ1-2,.,CASSPQTGADYGYTF,TGTGCCAGCTCACCCCAGACAGGGGCGGACTATGGCTACACCTTC
.,TRBV6-6,TRBJ1-6,once,CASSYSTVGLNSPLHF,TGTGCCAGCAGTTACTCGACAGTGGGACTAAATTCACCCCTCCACTTT
.,TRBV30,TRBJ1-2,.,CAWSGGPYGYTF,TGTGCCTGGAGTGGAGGGCCCTATGGCTACACCTTC
TRBD2,TRBV29-1,TRBJ2-5,.,CSVERLAGPAAAQYF,TGCAGCGTTGAAAGGCTAGCGGGACCAGCGGCGGCCCAGTACTTC
.,TRBV7-6,TRBJ1-1,.,CASSLFPTAVGGFTEAFF,TGTGCCAGCAGCTTATTCCCCACAGCAGTCGGGGGTTTCACTGAAGCTTTCTTT
.,TRBV30,TRBJ2-7,.,CAWSSFDEQYF,TGTGCCTGGAGTTCGTTCGACGAGCAGTACTTC
.,TRBV7-2,TRBJ1-3,.,CASSPRRVYSGNTIYF,TGTGCCAGCAGCCCTAGGAGGGTCTACTCTGGAAACACCATATATTTT
.,TRBV7-8,TRBJ1-5,.,CASSSPTGNQPQHF,TGTGCCAGCAGCTCACCGACAGGTAATCAGCCCCAGCATTTT
.,TRBV11-2,TRBJ1-1,.,CASSLMGTLNTEAFF,TGTGCCAGCAGCTTAATGGGGACCCTGAACACTGAAGCTTTCTTT
TRBD1,TRBV5-8,TRBJ1-1,.,CASSTGTGGGNTEAFF,TGTGCCAGCTCGACCGGGACAGGGGGTGGGAACACTGAAGCTTTCTTT
.,TRBV5-6,TRBJ2-5,.,CASSRLGGNNQETQYF,TGTGCCAGCAGCCGGTTGGGCGGGAACAACCAAGAGACCCAGTACTTC
.,TRBV18,TRBJ2-4,few,CASSPEGWNIQYF,TGTGCCAGCTCACCAGAGGGCTGGAACATTCAGTACTTC
.,TRBV18,TRBJ2-2,.,CASTTETGELFF,TGTGCCAGCACGACAGAGACCGGGGAGCTGTTTTTT
.,TRBV9,TRBJ2-3,once,CASSVGPSTDTQYF,TGTGCCAGCAGCGTCGGGCCTAGCACAGATACGCAGTATTTT
.,TRBV2,TRBJ1-2,.,CASGGNDYGYTF,TGTGCCAGCGGGGGGAATGACTATGGCTACACCTTC
.,TRBV18,TRBJ2-7,.,CASSPNRGGGYEQYF,TGTGCCAGCTCACCCAACAGGGGAGGAGGTTACGAGCAGTACTTC
.,TRBV11-3,TRBJ2-5,.,CASSPQGGKGETQYF,TGTGCCAGCAGCCCTCAGGGGGGAAAAGGGGAGACCCAGTACTTC
TRBD1,TRBV25-1,TRBJ2-7,.,CASSKGQGADEQYF,TGTGCCAGCAGTAAAGGACAGGGGGCGGACGAGCAGTACTTC
.,TRBV9,TRBJ2-5,.,CASSVRDRRSETQYF,TGTGCCAGCAGCGTCCGGGACCGCCGGTCGGAGACCCAGTACTTC
.,TRBV25-1,TRBJ2-1,.,CASSEYDSGNEQFF,TGTGCCAGCAGTGAATACGACTCCGGCAATGAGCAGTTCTTC
.,TRBV28,TRBJ2-3,.,CASSLHSVDTQYF,TGTGCCAGCAGTCTCCATTCCGTGGATACGCAGTATTTT
TRBD1,TRBV27,TRBJ1-6,.,CASSYPSGQGALRQNSPLHF,TGTGCCAGCAGTTACCCGTCGGGACAGGGGGCCCTCCGCCAAAATTCACCCCTCCACTTT
.,TRBV5-1,TRBJ1-2,.,CASSLERSGAFEYGYTF,TGCGCCAGCAGCTTGGAACGGTCTGGGGCCTTTGAGTATGGCTACACCTTC
TRBD1,TRBV25-1,TRBJ2-5,.,CASSSAGGQGETQYF,TGTGCCAGCAGCTCTGCAGGGGGCCAGGGAGAGACCCAGTACTTC
TRBD2,TRBV7-2,TRBJ2-7,.,CASSMGLAGLGEQYF,TGTGCCAGCAGCATGGGACTAGCGGGACTCGGCGAGCAGTACTTC
.,TRBV6-5,TRBJ2-6,.,CASSRQSSGANVLTF,TGTGCCAGCAGTAGACAGAGCTCTGGGGCCAACGTCCTGACTTTC
.,TRBV6-1,TRBJ1-4,.,CASSPRDLNEKLFF,TGTGCCAGCAGTCCTCGGGACCTGAATGAAAAACTGTTTTTT
.,TRBV7-8,TRBJ2-3,.,CASSLLSQRPTDTQYF,TGTGCCAGCAGCTTGCTATCACAGCGCCCCACAGATACGCAGTATTTT
.,TRBV18,TRBJ2-3,.,CASSPRIGAGGTDTQYF,TGTGCCAGCTCACCAAGAATAGGCGCAGGGGGCACAGATACGCAGTATTTT
.,TRBV7-9,TRBJ2-6,.,CASSLGLHSSGANVLTF,TGTGCCAGCAGCTTAGGGCTACATAGCTCTGGGGCCAACGTCCTGACTTTC
.,TRBV7-2,TRBJ1-2,.,CASSFGGQNYGYTF,TGTGCCAGCAGCTTCGGGGGTCAGAACTATGGCTACACCTTC
TRBD1,TRBV27,TRBJ2-3,.,CASSLYTGGRTDTQYF,TGTGCCAGCAGTTTATACACAGGGGGCAGGACAGATACGCAGTATTTT
TRBD1,TRBV9,TRBJ2-2,once,CASSVGQGFNTGELFF,TGTGCCAGCAGCGTAGGACAGGGGTTTAACACCGGGGAGCTGTTTTTT
.,TRBV7-3,TRBJ2-7,once,CASSVEGGVSYEQYF,TGTGCCAGCAGTGTAGAGGGGGGCGTCTCCTACGAGCAGTACTTC
TRBD2,TRBV9,TRBJ2-2,.,CASSREDRSNTGELFF,TGTGCCAGCAGCCGGGAGGACCGTTCGAACACCGGGGAGCTGTTTTTT
.,TRBV2,TRBJ1-5,.,CASSERMAGIQPQHF,TGTGCCAGCAGTGAAAGAATGGCAGGAATACAGCCCCAGCATTTT
.,TRBV6-1,TRBJ2-7,.,CASRGLSSYEQYF,TGTGCCAGCAGGGGACTTAGCTCCTACGAGCAGTACTTC
.,TRBV6-6,TRBJ2-2,.,CASNTGSGELFF,TGTGCCAGCAACACGGGATCCGGGGAGCTGTTTTTT